The next 4 T cell receptor beta chains were all read from a single sample in a study of molecular identifiers for immune sequencing clone quantification. TCRdb re-called the PCR reads with MiXCR, one entry per CDR3 protein. This sample has 460,000 or so distinct CDR3 sequences, with around 21% found just once. The sample taken for sequencing was naive CD8+ T cells from blood, with Jurkat cell RNA spiked in. Subset noted: FACS-sorted CD8+CD4-CCR7+CD45RA+ naive T cells. These receptors all stem from a human donor in good health. Some libraries in this study had Jurkat cell RNA spiked in.

The chain links TRBV6-4 to TRBJ2-2, with 7 bases fitting TRBD2. V lost 2 bases, J lost 5 bases, and 8 bases stayed unmatched. The CDR3 has 16 amino acids. Germline CDR1 is MRHNA and CDR2 is SNTAGT. The CDR3 DNA is TGTGCCAGCAGTGACGTGGTGACTAGCCAAACCGGGGAGCTGTTTTTT. Translated: CASSDVVTSQTGELFF.

About this clonotype itself: Given a much more abundant clone one base away, this may be a read error. The genes are TRBV20-1 and TRBJ2-7, with 9 bases lining up with TRBD2. V trimming: 0 bases; J trimming: 4 bases; junction bases outside the gene matches: 10. The CDR3 runs to 16 residues. From germline, CDR1 is DFQATT and CDR2 SNEGSKA (reference sequence). Here the CDR3 reads CSAREVSSGISYEQYF. In DNA, the CDR3 is TGCAGTGCTAGAGAAGTGTCTAGCGGGATTTCGTACGAGCAGTACTTC.

This clonotype was seen at least ten times. This rearrangement joins TRBV5-1 to TRBJ1-4; 8 bases line up with TRBD1. The junction had 3 bases not matched to a gene; V was cut back by 4 bases and J by 10 bases. Germline values: CDR1 SGHRS, CDR2 YFSETQ. The CDR3 runs 12 residues. The CDR3, as DNA: TGCGCCAGCAGCATAGGACAGGGAAAACTGTTTTTT. Amino acids: CASSIGQGKLFF.

The table lists this clonotype with many counts. This chain links TRBV2 with TRBJ2-3, with a possible D match to TRBD2 (6 bases). CDR1 SNHLY and CDR2 FYNNEI come from the germline V gene. The CDR3 runs 15 residues. V dropped 6 bases and J dropped 0 bases, with 13 bases sitting between them. CDR3 residues: CASSPIAVSTDTQYF. In nucleotides, the CDR3 is TGTGCCAGCAGCCCTATAGCGGTTAGCACAGATACGCAGTATTTT.